This is a list of T cell receptor beta chains from one sample in a study of human T cells and chemical hapten exposure. TCRdb independently ran MiXCR on the RACE reads; one entry per CDR3 protein. The table lists tens of thousands of distinct CDR3 sequences, 11% of them singletons. The sample here was whole blood, taken in connection with sensitization to the hapten diphenylcyclopropenone (DPC). These receptors came from a woman aged 35 to 49 with alopecia areata. Some clones in this sample may be carry-over from other donors' samples. Both conserved end residues are part of each CDR3. The order of the fields is D gene, clone size, V gene, J gene, CDR3 protein, CDR3 DNA. D genes are given only for firm matches. Clone size is not always given. Where it is, it says once, few, many or a class for expanded clones.

D gene: NA
clone size: many
V gene: TRBV11-2
J gene: TRBJ2-3
CDR3 protein: CASSLEPGGADTQYF
CDR3 DNA: TGTGCCAGCAGCTTAGAGCCCGGGGGCGCAGATACGCAGTATTTT

D gene: NA
clone size: few
V gene: TRBV29-1
J gene: TRBJ2-5
CDR3 protein: CSVAPPTAQYF
CDR3 DNA: TGCAGCGTTGCCCCCCCTACAGCCCAGTACTTC

D gene: TRBD1
clone size: many
V gene: TRBV7-2
J gene: TRBJ1-1
CDR3 protein: CASSGGQARAEAFF
CDR3 DNA: TGTGCCAGCAGCGGGGGACAGGCAAGGGCTGAAGCTTTCTTT

D gene: NA
clone size: NA
V gene: TRBV6-5
J gene: TRBJ1-1
CDR3 protein: CASTSGWLGTEAFF
CDR3 DNA: TGTGCCTCAACATCCGGCTGGTTAGGCACTGAAGCTTTCTTT

D gene: TRBD2
clone size: few
V gene: TRBV6-6
J gene: TRBJ2-2
CDR3 protein: CASSSGSGTGELFF
CDR3 DNA: TGTGCCAGCAGTAGCGGGAGCGGGACCGGGGAGCTGTTTTTT

D gene: NA
clone size: many
V gene: TRBV19
J gene: TRBJ1-5
CDR3 protein: CASSFQARQPQHF
CDR3 DNA: TGTGCCAGTAGTTTCCAGGCGCGTCAGCCCCAGCATTTT

D gene: NA
clone size: few
V gene: TRBV12-3/TRBV12-4
J gene: TRBJ2-7
CDR3 protein: CASSSGRSYEQYF
CDR3 DNA: TGTGCCAGCAGTTCTGGACGCTCCTACGAGCAGTACTTC

D gene: TRBD2
clone size: few
V gene: TRBV7-2
J gene: TRBJ2-1
CDR3 protein: CASSQGLPQFF
CDR3 DNA: TGTGCCAGCAGCCAGGGACTACCCCAGTTCTTC

D gene: NA
clone size: many
V gene: TRBV6-5
J gene: TRBJ1-2
CDR3 protein: CASSYSERTNYGYTF
CDR3 DNA: TGTGCCAGCAGTTACTCGGAGAGAACTAACTATGGCTACACCTTC

D gene: TRBD1
clone size: few
V gene: TRBV20-1
J gene: TRBJ2-7
CDR3 protein: CSARRPPGQGASEQYF
CDR3 DNA: TGCAGTGCTCGGAGACCCCCGGGACAGGGGGCCTCCGAGCAGTACTTC

D gene: NA
clone size: NA
V gene: TRBV6-5
J gene: TRBJ1-1
CDR3 protein: CASSPERGPNTEAFF
CDR3 DNA: TGTGCCAGCTCCCCGGAGAGGGGCCCGAACACTGAAGCTTTCTTT

D gene: NA
clone size: few
V gene: TRBV19
J gene: TRBJ1-5
CDR3 protein: CASSTTGANQPQHF
CDR3 DNA: TGTGCCAGTAGTACGACAGGAGCCAATCAGCCCCAGCATTTT

D gene: NA
clone size: NA
V gene: TRBV9
J gene: TRBJ2-2
CDR3 protein: CASSPIGAYSPGELFF
CDR3 DNA: TGTGCCAGCAGCCCAATAGGGGCCTACAGTCCCGGGGAGCTGTTTTTT

D gene: TRBD2
clone size: NA
V gene: TRBV29-1
J gene: TRBJ2-1
CDR3 protein: CSVHGAGESYNEQFF
CDR3 DNA: TGCAGCGTCCACGGGGCGGGAGAGTCCTACAATGAGCAGTTCTTC

D gene: NA
clone size: many
V gene: TRBV9
J gene: TRBJ2-7
CDR3 protein: CASSVEGRAWEQYF
CDR3 DNA: TGTGCCAGCAGCGTAGAAGGCAGGGCCTGGGAGCAGTACTTC

D gene: TRBD1
clone size: NA
V gene: TRBV28
J gene: TRBJ1-2
CDR3 protein: CASKPGQGANYGYTF
CDR3 DNA: TGTGCCAGCAAGCCCGGACAGGGGGCTAACTATGGCTACACCTTC

D gene: NA
clone size: few
V gene: TRBV11-2
J gene: TRBJ2-5
CDR3 protein: CASARQGGGETQYF
CDR3 DNA: TGTGCCAGCGCGCGCCAGGGGGGAGGAGAGACCCAGTACTTC

D gene: TRBD1
clone size: NA
V gene: TRBV10-3
J gene: TRBJ1-5
CDR3 protein: CATGQGQGQPQHF
CDR3 DNA: TGTGCCACAGGACAGGGTCAAGGGCAGCCCCAGCATTTT

D gene: NA
clone size: NA
V gene: TRBV29-1
J gene: TRBJ1-2
CDR3 protein: CSATTDYGYTF
CDR3 DNA: TGCAGCGCTACGACAGACTATGGCTACACCTTC

D gene: NA
clone size: once
V gene: TRBV29-1
J gene: TRBJ1-4
CDR3 protein: CSAGGGGSEKLFF
CDR3 DNA: TGCAGCGCCGGAGGTGGTGGGAGTGAAAAACTGTTTTTT

D gene: NA
clone size: NA
V gene: TRBV7-9
J gene: TRBJ2-6
CDR3 protein: CASASDMMASGANVLTF
CDR3 DNA: TGTGCCAGCGCGTCTGACATGATGGCCTCTGGGGCCAACGTCCTGACTTTC

D gene: NA
clone size: many
V gene: TRBV28
J gene: TRBJ2-5
CDR3 protein: CASTPGALQETQYF
CDR3 DNA: TGTGCCAGCACGCCGGGGGCCCTCCAAGAGACCCAGTACTTC

D gene: NA
clone size: NA
V gene: TRBV7-6
J gene: TRBJ1-1
CDR3 protein: CASSLVGSGRYTEAFF
CDR3 DNA: TGTGCCAGCAGCTTAGTAGGTAGTGGGAGATACACTGAAGCTTTCTTT

D gene: NA
clone size: few
V gene: TRBV30
J gene: TRBJ2-2
CDR3 protein: CAWSVRGSGELFF
CDR3 DNA: TGTGCCTGGAGTGTACGGGGTAGCGGGGAGCTGTTTTTT

D gene: NA
clone size: few
V gene: TRBV20-1
J gene: TRBJ1-1
CDR3 protein: CSAPDGGVNTEAFF
CDR3 DNA: TGCAGTGCGCCCGACGGGGGGGTGAACACTGAAGCTTTCTTT

D gene: NA
clone size: few
V gene: TRBV6-5
J gene: TRBJ1-5
CDR3 protein: CASRPGTWNSNQPQHF
CDR3 DNA: TGTGCCAGCAGACCCGGGACATGGAATAGCAATCAGCCCCAGCATTTT

D gene: TRBD1
clone size: few
V gene: TRBV28
J gene: TRBJ2-7
CDR3 protein: CASSRDRVLHEQYF
CDR3 DNA: TGTGCCAGCAGCCGGGACAGGGTTTTGCACGAGCAGTACTTC

D gene: NA
clone size: many
V gene: TRBV28
J gene: TRBJ1-5
CDR3 protein: CATTAPPSQPQHF
CDR3 DNA: TGTGCCACTACTGCTCCCCCTTCTCAGCCCCAGCATTTT

D gene: NA
clone size: many
V gene: TRBV6-5
J gene: TRBJ2-1
CDR3 protein: CASSSGVFYNEQFF
CDR3 DNA: TGTGCCAGCAGTTCCGGGGTCTTTTACAATGAGCAGTTCTTC

D gene: NA
clone size: NA
V gene: TRBV3-1
J gene: TRBJ1-1
CDR3 protein: CASSQDTLAFF
CDR3 DNA: TGTGCCAGCAGCCAGGATACATTGGCTTTCTTT

D gene: TRBD1
clone size: NA
V gene: TRBV29-1
J gene: TRBJ2-7
CDR3 protein: CSVPGQGYEQYF
CDR3 DNA: TGCAGCGTTCCGGGACAGGGCTACGAGCAGTACTTC

D gene: NA
clone size: few
V gene: TRBV3-1
J gene: TRBJ2-7
CDR3 protein: CASSPNGGEQYF
CDR3 DNA: TGTGCCAGCAGCCCGAATGGCGGTGAGCAGTACTTC

D gene: NA
clone size: NA
V gene: TRBV9
J gene: TRBJ1-6
CDR3 protein: CASSVQDNSPLHF
CDR3 DNA: TGTGCCAGCAGCGTACAAGATAATTCACCCCTCCACTTT

D gene: NA
clone size: few
V gene: TRBV20-1
J gene: TRBJ2-3
CDR3 protein: CSADRMGTDTQYF
CDR3 DNA: TGCAGTGCCGACAGGATGGGTACAGATACGCAGTATTTT

D gene: NA
clone size: NA
V gene: TRBV2
J gene: TRBJ2-7
CDR3 protein: CASVRTGFSYEQYF
CDR3 DNA: TGTGCCAGCGTCCGTACAGGGTTCTCCTACGAGCAGTACTTC

D gene: TRBD2
clone size: many
V gene: TRBV7-2
J gene: TRBJ2-1
CDR3 protein: CASSLAPGLAGGQGRNEQFF
CDR3 DNA: TGTGCCAGCAGCTTAGCCCCCGGACTAGCGGGGGGGCAGGGGAGGAATGAGCAGTTCTTC

D gene: NA
clone size: many
V gene: TRBV20-1
J gene: TRBJ2-1
CDR3 protein: CSATPLGGSGNEQFF
CDR3 DNA: TGCAGTGCTACCCCCCTGGGGGGCTCTGGGAATGAGCAGTTCTTC